A selection of T cell receptor beta chains follows, all from one sample in a study of early stage breast cancer tumors. The protocol was immunoSEQ multiplex PCR, while the TCRdb copy is restricted to in-frame clones and leaves out a portion. The repertoire includes 50,000 to 65,000 clones, more than 60% of them detected once, and nearly 3.5% sits in the top ten. The sequenced material came from blood. The origin of the receptors is a person in their twenties or thirties with breast cancer. Both conserved end residues are part of each CDR3. Each record gives: J gene, V gene, clone size, D gene, CDR3 protein, CDR3 DNA. The D gene is left open where the match is weak. Part of the rows lack a size; the others show once, few, many or a class for expanded clones.

J: TRBJ1-2
V: TRBV9
size: few
D: TRBD1
CDR3: CASSTRTGGYTF
DNA: TGTGCCAGCAGCACCCGGACAGGCGGCTACACCTTC

J: TRBJ2-5
V: TRBV5-8
size: .
D: TRBD1
CDR3: CASRKGLTGGISGTQYF
DNA: TGTGCCAGCAGGAAAGGTTTGACAGGGGGAATCTCGGGGACCCAGTACTTC

J: TRBJ2-7
V: TRBV27
size: .
D: .
CDR3: CASRTTIWAGPSYEQYF
DNA: TGTGCCAGCCGCACGACAATTTGGGCGGGGCCCTCCTACGAGCAGTACTTC

J: TRBJ2-3
V: TRBV28
size: .
D: TRBD2
CDR3: CASSLKPGGPDTQYF
DNA: TGTGCCAGCAGTTTAAAACCGGGAGGGCCGGATACGCAGTATTTT

J: TRBJ1-1
V: TRBV18
size: .
D: .
CDR3: CASSLGVNTEAFF
DNA: TGTGCCAGCTCACTGGGAGTGAACACTGAAGCTTTCTTT

J: TRBJ1-2
V: TRBV5-6
size: .
D: .
CDR3: CASSLSGRILANYGYTF
DNA: TGTGCCAGCAGCTTGTCGGGACGGATTCTAGCTAACTATGGCTACACCTTC

J: TRBJ1-1
V: TRBV25-1
size: .
D: TRBD1
CDR3: CASNPTGLNTEAFF
DNA: TGTGCCAGCAACCCGACAGGGTTGAACACTGAAGCTTTCTTT

J: TRBJ1-2
V: TRBV7-2
size: .
D: .
CDR3: CASSLAGAGGGYTF
DNA: TGTGCCAGCAGCCTCGCCGGCGCTGGGGGGGGCTACACCTTC

J: TRBJ1-1
V: TRBV7-9
size: .
D: TRBD1
CDR3: CASRSDRVNTEAFF
DNA: TGTGCCAGCAGGTCAGACAGGGTTAACACTGAAGCTTTCTTT

J: TRBJ2-6
V: TRBV30
size: .
D: .
CDR3: CAWSPWPASSGANVLTF
DNA: TGTGCCTGGAGTCCGTGGCCAGCCTCCTCTGGGGCCAACGTCCTGACTTTC

J: TRBJ2-7
V: TRBV2
size: .
D: .
CDR3: CASRELAYEQYF
DNA: TGTGCCAGCAGGGAACTAGCTTACGAGCAGTACTTC

J: TRBJ2-7
V: TRBV7-9
size: once
D: .
CDR3: CASSLVRANEQYF
DNA: TGTGCCAGCAGCTTGGTCCGAGCCAACGAGCAGTACTTC

J: TRBJ1-4
V: TRBV19
size: .
D: .
CDR3: CASSGGGRRWDEKLFF
DNA: TGTGCCAGTAGCGGGGGGGGGCGCCGTTGGGATGAAAAACTGTTTTTT

J: TRBJ1-6
V: TRBV10-2
size: .
D: TRBD1
CDR3: CASTTQGGSYNSPLHF
DNA: TGCGCCAGCACAACACAGGGGGGGTCCTATAATTCACCCCTCCACTTT

J: TRBJ2-5
V: TRBV19
size: .
D: TRBD1
CDR3: CASSHKVRGRPVGETQYF
DNA: TGTGCCAGTAGTCACAAAGTCAGGGGGCGCCCCGTAGGAGAGACCCAGTACTTC

J: TRBJ1-1
V: TRBV6-1
size: .
D: .
CDR3: CASSEGFSSAAEAFF
DNA: TGTGCCAGCAGTGAAGGATTCAGTTCAGCGGCTGAAGCTTTCTTT

J: TRBJ2-3
V: TRBV11-2
size: .
D: TRBD2
CDR3: CASSPWGLSGSRGTDTQYF
DNA: TGTGCCAGCAGCCCCTGGGGACTCAGCGGGAGCCGAGGCACAGATACGCAGTATTTT

J: TRBJ2-1
V: TRBV14
size: .
D: TRBD2
CDR3: CASSQGPSGILRNEQFF
DNA: TGTGCCAGCAGCCAAGGGCCTAGCGGGATCCTGCGTAATGAGCAGTTCTTC

J: TRBJ2-7
V: TRBV5-1
size: .
D: .
CDR3: CASSLGGREYEQYF
DNA: TGCGCCAGCAGCCTGGGCGGCAGGGAGTACGAGCAGTACTTC

J: TRBJ1-1
V: TRBV19
size: .
D: .
CDR3: CASSSDGYTEAFF
DNA: TGTGCCAGTAGTTCCGACGGGTACACTGAAGCTTTCTTT

J: TRBJ1-1
V: TRBV27
size: .
D: .
CDR3: CASSSGANTEAFF
DNA: TGTGCCAGCAGTTCCGGGGCGAACACTGAAGCTTTCTTT

J: TRBJ2-5
V: TRBV2
size: .
D: .
CDR3: CASSGQEQETQYF
DNA: TGTGCCAGCAGTGGACAGGAACAAGAGACCCAGTACTTC

J: TRBJ2-7
V: TRBV5-4
size: .
D: .
CDR3: CASRDVGDVSSYEQYF
DNA: TGTGCCAGCAGGGATGTTGGGGATGTTAGCTCCTACGAGCAGTACTTC

J: TRBJ1-1
V: TRBV6-1
size: few
D: .
CDR3: CASRLQGFGTEAFF
DNA: TGTGCCAGCAGACTACAGGGTTTTGGCACTGAAGCTTTCTTT

J: TRBJ1-2
V: TRBV6-5
size: .
D: .
CDR3: CASSYSNSPREGYTF
DNA: TGTGCCAGCAGTTACTCGAATTCGCCGCGGGAAGGCTACACCTTC

J: TRBJ2-1
V: TRBV10-3
size: .
D: .
CDR3: CAISDPISQVQFF
DNA: TGTGCCATCAGTGACCCCATCAGCCAGGTGCAGTTCTTC

J: TRBJ1-4
V: TRBV5-1
size: .
D: .
CDR3: CASSDARSVEKLFF
DNA: TGCGCCAGCAGCGACGCCCGTTCGGTGGAAAAACTGTTTTTT

J: TRBJ1-1
V: TRBV5-5
size: .
D: TRBD1
CDR3: CASSLEGAGGAFF
DNA: TGTGCCAGCAGCTTGGAGGGGGCGGGCGGAGCTTTCTTT